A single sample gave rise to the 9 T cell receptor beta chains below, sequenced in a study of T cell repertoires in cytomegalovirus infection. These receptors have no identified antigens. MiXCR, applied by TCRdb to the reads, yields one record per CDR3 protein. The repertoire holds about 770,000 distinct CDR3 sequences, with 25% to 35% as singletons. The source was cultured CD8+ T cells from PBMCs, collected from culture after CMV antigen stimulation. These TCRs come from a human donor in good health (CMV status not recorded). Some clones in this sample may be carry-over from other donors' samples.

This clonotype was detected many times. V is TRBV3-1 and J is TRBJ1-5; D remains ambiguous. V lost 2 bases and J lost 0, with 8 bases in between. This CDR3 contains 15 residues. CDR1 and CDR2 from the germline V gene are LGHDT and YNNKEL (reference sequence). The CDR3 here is CASSQYAGSNQPQHF. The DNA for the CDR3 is TGTGCCAGCAGCCAATATGCCGGTAGCAATCAGCCCCAGCATTTT.

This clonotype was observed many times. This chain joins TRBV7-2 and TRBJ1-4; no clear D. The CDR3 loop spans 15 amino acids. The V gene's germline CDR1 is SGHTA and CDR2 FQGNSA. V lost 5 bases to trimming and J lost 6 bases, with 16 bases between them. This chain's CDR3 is CASSVHTRGDEKLFF. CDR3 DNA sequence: TGTGCCAGCAGCGTTCACACTCGAGGAGATGAAAAACTGTTTTTT. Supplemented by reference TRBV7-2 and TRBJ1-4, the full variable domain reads GAGVSQSPSNKVTEKGKDVELRCDPISGHTALYWYRQSLGQGLEFLIYFQGNSAPDKSGLPSDRFSAERTGGSVSTLTIQRTQQEDSAVYLCASSVHTRGDEKLFFGSGTQLSVL.

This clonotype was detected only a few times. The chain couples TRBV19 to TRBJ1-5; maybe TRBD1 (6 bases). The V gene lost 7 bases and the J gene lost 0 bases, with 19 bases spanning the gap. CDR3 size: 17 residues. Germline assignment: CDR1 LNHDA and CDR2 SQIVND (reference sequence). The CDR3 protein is CASKEETGPYSNQPQHF. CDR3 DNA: TGTGCCAGTAAAGAGGAGACAGGTCCGTATAGCAATCAGCCCCAGCATTTT. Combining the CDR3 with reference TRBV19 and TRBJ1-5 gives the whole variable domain DGGITQSPKYLFRKEGQNVTLSCEQNLNHDAMYWYRQDPGQGLRLIYYSQIVNDFQKGDIAEGYSVSREKKESFPLTVTSAQKNPTAFYLCASKEETGPYSNQPQHFGDGTRLSIL.

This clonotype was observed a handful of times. CDR3 bases: TGTGCCATCAGTCCCGGAGGCAATCAGCCCCAGCATTTT. Translated: CAISPGGNQPQHF. The rearrangement joins TRBV10-3 to TRBJ1-5; D not resolved. The length of the CDR3 is 13 residues. V was cut by 5 bases and J by 2 bases, with 7 bases left in between. In germline, CDR1 is ENHRY, CDR2 SYGVKD.

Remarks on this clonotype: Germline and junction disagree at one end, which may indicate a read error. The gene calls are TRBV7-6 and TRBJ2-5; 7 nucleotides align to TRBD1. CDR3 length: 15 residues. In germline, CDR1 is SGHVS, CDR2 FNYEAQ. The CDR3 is CASSLEGTAQETQYF. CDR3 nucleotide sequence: TGTGCTAGCAGCTTAGAGGGGACAGCCCAAGAGACCCAGTACTTC.

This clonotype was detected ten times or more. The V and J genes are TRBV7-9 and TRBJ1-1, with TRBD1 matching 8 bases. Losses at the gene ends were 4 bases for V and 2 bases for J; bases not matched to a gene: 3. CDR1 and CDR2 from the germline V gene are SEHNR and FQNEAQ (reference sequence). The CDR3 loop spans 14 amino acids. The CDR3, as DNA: TGTGCCAGCAGCTGGGACAGGTACAACACTGAAGCTTTCTTT. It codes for CASSWDRYNTEAFF.

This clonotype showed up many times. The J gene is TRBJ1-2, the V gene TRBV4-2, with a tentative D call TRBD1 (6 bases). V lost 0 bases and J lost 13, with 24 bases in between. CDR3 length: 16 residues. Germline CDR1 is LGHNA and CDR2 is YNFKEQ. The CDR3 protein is CASSQDRRTVVEVRTF. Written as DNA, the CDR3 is TGTGCCAGCAGCCAAGATAGGAGGACAGTAGTGGAAGTTCGCACCTTC.

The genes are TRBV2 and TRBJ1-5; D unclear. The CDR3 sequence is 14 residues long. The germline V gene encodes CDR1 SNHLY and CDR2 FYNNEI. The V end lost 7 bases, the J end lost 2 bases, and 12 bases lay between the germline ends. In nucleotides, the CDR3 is TGTGCCAGCAAGGTTGGGCGTCGCAATCAGCCCCAGCATTTT. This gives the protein CASKVGRRNQPQHF. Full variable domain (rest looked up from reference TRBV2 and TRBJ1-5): EPEVTQTPSHQVTQMGQEVILRCVPISNHLYFYWYRQILGQKVEFLVSFYNNEISEKSEIFDDQFSVERPDGSNFTLKIRSTKLEDSAMYFCASKVGRRNQPQHFGDGTRLSIL.

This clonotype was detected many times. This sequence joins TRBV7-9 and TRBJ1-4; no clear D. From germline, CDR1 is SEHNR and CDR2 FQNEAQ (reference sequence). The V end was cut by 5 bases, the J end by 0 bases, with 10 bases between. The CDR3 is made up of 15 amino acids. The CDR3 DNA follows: TGTGCCAGCAGCGCTGGAACTGCAACTAATGAAAAACTGTTTTTT. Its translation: CASSAGTATNEKLFF.